The sequence of this T cell receptor (beta chain) was determined in a study of shared clonotypes between healthy human individuals. Overall study context: Three CD4 naive, three CD4 memory, two CD8 naive and one CD8 memory plate were used per donor.

Data came from immunoSEQ multiplex PCR; TCRdb stores just in-frame clones and leaves some out. Of about 960,000 clones listed, 76% are singletons. CDR3 size: 14 residues. The V and J ends lost 6 bases and 6 bases, in that order; junction bases with no gene match: 4. The germline CDR1 and CDR2 sequences are MNHNS and SASEGT. Specimen: memory CD4+ T cells sorted from blood. Subset defined: CD45RA-negative fraction. The clonotype originates from a man in his late teens or twenties in good health. The rearrangement joins TRBV6-1 to TRBJ2-2; 10 bases map to TRBD1. CDR3 sequence (DNA): TGTGCCAGCAGGAAGGGACAGGGGTCCGGGGAGCTGTTTTTT. This gives the protein CASRKGQGSGELFF.